A selection of T cell receptor beta chains follows, all from one sample in a study of beta chain features in type 1 diabetes. Data came from immunoSEQ multiplex PCR; TCRdb stores just in-frame clones and leaves some out. This sample has under 450,000 clones, with more than 13% found just once. Sequenced sample: naive CD4+ T cells from blood. These receptors all stem from a woman aged 18-30 years in good health. Both conserved end residues are part of each CDR3. D genes are given only for firm matches. Rows may omit the clone size; those that give it use once, few, many or a size class.

j_call	v_call	clone_size	d_call	cdr3_aa	cdr3_nt
TRBJ2-3	TRBV14	-	TRBD2	CASSLAGTDTQYF	TGTGCCAGCAGCTTAGCGGGAACAGATACGCAGTATTTT
TRBJ2-6	TRBV7-9	few	TRBD1	CASSSDRAGANVLTF	TGTGCCAGCAGCTCGGACAGGGCTGGGGCCAACGTCCTGACTTTC
TRBJ2-5	TRBV2	few	TRBD1	CASSMGTGQETQYF	TGTGCCAGCAGCATGGGGACAGGACAAGAGACCCAGTACTTC
TRBJ2-7	TRBV9	-	TRBD1	CASSGQGIYEQYF	TGTGCCAGCTCGGGACAGGGTATTTACGAGCAGTACTTC
TRBJ1-1	TRBV20-1	-	-	CSEDGITEAFF	TGCAGTGAGGACGGGATCACTGAAGCTTTCTTT
TRBJ2-6	TRBV5-4	few	-	CASSLGAGQLSGANVLTF	TGTGCCAGCAGCTTAGGGGCGGGACAGCTCTCTGGGGCCAACGTCCTGACTTTC
TRBJ2-1	TRBV11-2	few	-	CASSLVPLSYNEQFF	TGTGCCAGCAGCTTAGTTCCCCTCTCCTACAATGAGCAGTTCTTC
TRBJ2-5	TRBV4-3	-	TRBD2	CASSQGPGTSGLQETQYF	TGCGCCAGCAGCCAAGGCCCCGGGACTAGCGGCCTCCAAGAGACCCAGTACTTC
TRBJ2-1	TRBV7-8	few	-	CASSPSGYEQFF	TGTGCCAGCAGCCCCTCAGGGTACGAGCAGTTCTTC
TRBJ2-5	TRBV9	-	-	CASSVALGSQETQYF	TGTGCCAGCAGCGTAGCTTTGGGCAGTCAAGAGACCCAGTACTTC
TRBJ2-7	TRBV25-1	-	-	CASSEYRGYEQYF	TGTGCCAGCAGTGAATATCGAGGGTACGAGCAGTACTTC
TRBJ2-7	TRBV19	-	-	CASSARGEQYF	TGTGCCAGTAGTGCTCGAGGAGAGCAGTACTTC
TRBJ2-7	TRBV5-1	-	TRBD2	CASRETPLAGGIGEQYF	TGCGCCAGCAGGGAGACCCCGTTAGCGGGAGGAATTGGCGAGCAGTACTTC
TRBJ2-7	TRBV29-1	-	-	CSVRREAEQYF	TGCAGCGTACGGAGGGAGGCCGAGCAGTACTTC
TRBJ2-7	TRBV7-2	few	-	CASSPGPQGYEQYF	TGTGCCAGCAGCCCAGGGCCCCAGGGCTACGAGCAGTACTTC
TRBJ2-7	TRBV27	-	-	CASCPRQFTHSYEQYF	TGTGCCAGCTGTCCCCGACAGTTTACTCACTCCTACGAGCAGTACTTC
TRBJ2-1	TRBV4-2	-	TRBD2	CASSLSTSGRAKNEQFF	TGTGCCAGCAGCCTCTCGACTAGCGGGAGGGCCAAAAATGAGCAGTTCTTC
TRBJ1-2	TRBV2	-	TRBD1	CASSGSSRGDGYTF	TGTGCCAGCAGTGGCTCGAGCAGGGGGGATGGCTACACCTTC
TRBJ2-1	TRBV7-6	-	-	CASSLSGRSYNEQFF	TGTGCCAGCAGCTTAAGCGGGCGCTCCTACAATGAGCAGTTCTTC
TRBJ1-1	TRBV7-9	few	-	CASSLVPHREGAFF	TGTGCCAGCAGCTTAGTACCACACAGGGAAGGAGCTTTCTTT
TRBJ2-7	TRBV7-8	few	-	CASSLLDEQYF	TGTGCCAGCAGCTTGCTAGACGAGCAGTACTTC
TRBJ1-5	TRBV30	few	TRBD1	CAWTTDRFGPQHF	TGTGCCTGGACGACGGACAGGTTCGGGCCCCAGCATTTT
TRBJ2-2	TRBV5-4	few	TRBD1	CASSTQTGYQSGELFF	TGTGCCAGCAGCACCCAGACAGGGTATCAATCCGGGGAGCTGTTTTTT
TRBJ2-1	TRBV30	few	-	CAWSSLRDEQFF	TGTGCCTGGAGCTCCTTGAGGGATGAGCAGTTCTTC
TRBJ2-1	TRBV9	few	-	CASSVRSLTNNEQFF	TGTGCCAGCAGCGTCCGGAGCTTGACGAACAATGAGCAGTTCTTC
TRBJ2-7	TRBV6-6	-	-	CAIRIGGQSSYEQYF	TGTGCCATTCGCATCGGGGGACAGAGCTCCTACGAGCAGTACTTC
TRBJ2-5	TRBV5-1	few	TRBD2	CASSPAGKETQYF	TGCGCCAGCAGTCCAGCGGGAAAGGAGACCCAGTACTTC
TRBJ2-7	TRBV5-4	few	-	CASSLATGVVEQYF	TGTGCCAGCAGCCTCGCGACAGGAGTGGTCGAGCAGTACTTC
TRBJ2-3	TRBV18	few	TRBD2	CASSPLSGSSDTQYF	TGTGCCAGCTCACCATTGAGCGGGAGTTCAGATACGCAGTATTTT
TRBJ2-7	TRBV30	few	TRBD1	CAWSGQGAYEQYF	TGTGCCTGGAGCGGACAGGGGGCCTACGAGCAGTACTTC